This T cell receptor (beta chain) was captured by sequencing in a study of identical twins. MiXCR, applied by TCRdb to the 5' RACE reads, yields one record per CDR3 protein. Of around 340,000 distinct CDR3 sequences listed, around 12% are singletons. This CDR3 is 16 amino acids long. With 4 bases clipped from V and 2 bases from J, the junction kept 5 bases outside the gene matches. The sample was also linked to a second study, of yellow fever vaccine responses in identical twins.

The receptor's source is a woman in her late teens or twenties in good health. The chain links TRBV12-3 or TRBV12-4 to TRBJ2-6, with 7 positions matching TRBD1. Source material: CD8+ T cells sorted from blood. CDR3 bases: TGTGCCAGCAGTTCCCAACAGGGGACTGGGGCCAACGTCCTGACTTTC. Translation gives CASSSQQGTGANVLTF.